This T cell receptor beta chain was identified during a study of blood T cell repertoires in COVID-19. Study at large: Samples came from the United States, Italy and Spain, spanning acute and convalescent COVID-19. Sample material is recorded as cDNA or gDNA derived from T cells, B-cell-depleted T cells, or PBMCs.

Original handling: Amplification of reference gene primers provided the estimated nucleated cell counts. The protocol was immunoSEQ multiplex PCR, while the TCRdb copy is restricted to in-frame clones and leaves out a portion. Clonal size and the V and J genes are those of that table, whereas D and trimming came from the DNA. The table records about 120,000 clones, just over 90% of them present only once. Trimming took off 3 bases at V and 0 bases at J, with 9 bases between the two ends. Germline V gives CDR1 SGHTA, CDR2 FQGNSA. The CDR3 is 14 amino acids. Source material: peripheral blood. J is TRBJ2-7 and V is TRBV7-2, with TRBD1 as a possible D gene (5 bases). The clonotype comes from a human donor with active COVID-19. The donor label of this sample is uncertain. The CDR3 DNA reads TGTGCCAGCAGCTTTTTACAGGCCTCCTACGAGCAGTACTTC. The encoded protein is CASSFLQASYEQYF.